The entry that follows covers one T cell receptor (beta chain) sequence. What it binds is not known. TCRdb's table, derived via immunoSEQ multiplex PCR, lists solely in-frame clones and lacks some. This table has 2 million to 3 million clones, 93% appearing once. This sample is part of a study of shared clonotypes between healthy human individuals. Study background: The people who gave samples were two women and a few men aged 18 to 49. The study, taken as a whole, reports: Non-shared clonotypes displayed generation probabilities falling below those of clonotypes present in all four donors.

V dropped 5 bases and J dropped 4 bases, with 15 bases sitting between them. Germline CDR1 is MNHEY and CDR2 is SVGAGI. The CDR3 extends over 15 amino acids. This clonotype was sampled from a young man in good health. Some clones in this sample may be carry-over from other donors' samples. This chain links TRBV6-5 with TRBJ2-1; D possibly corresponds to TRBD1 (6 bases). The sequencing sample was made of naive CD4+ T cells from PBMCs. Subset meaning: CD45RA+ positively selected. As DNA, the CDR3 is TGTGCCAGCAGTCCAAGCCGGGACACATACAATGAGCAGTTCTTC. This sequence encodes CASSPSRDTYNEQFF.